The rows below give T cell receptor beta chains drawn from one sample of a study of identical twins. TCRdb re-analysed the 5' RACE reads in MiXCR, keeping a single row per CDR3 protein. The repertoire holds about 720,000 distinct CDR3 sequences, with around a sixth as singletons. The sample was also reused in another study, on T cells expressing NK-cell markers.

Sequences were obtained from PBMCs. These receptors originate from a woman aged 18-35 years in good health. CDR3s include the opening cysteine and the closing phenylalanine or tryptophan. The D gene is left open where the match is weak. Only part of the rows carry a size: once, few, many, or a class if the clone is expanded.

CDR3nt,CDR3aa,j_gene,len,v_gene,abundance,d_gene
TGTGCCAGCAGCAAACAGGGGAGCTCCTACGAGCAGTACTTC,CASSKQGSSYEQYF,TRBJ2-7,14,TRBV21-1,few,.
TGTGCCAGCAGTTTTAGGGGACAGGGGGACAATGAGCAGTTCTTC,CASSFRGQGDNEQFF,TRBJ2-1,15,TRBV12-3/TRBV12-4,few,TRBD1
TGTGCCAGCAGCGAGACAGGGTTCACTGAAGCTTTCTTT,CASSETGFTEAFF,TRBJ1-1,13,TRBV6-4,.,TRBD1
TGTGCCAGCACCCCCCGGGGACGCATAGGCGAGCAGTACTTC,CASTPRGRIGEQYF,TRBJ2-7,14,TRBV6-1,.,.
TGTGCCAGCAGCTTGGTGCCAGCGGGGACGAACACCGGGGAGCTGTTTTTT,CASSLVPAGTNTGELFF,TRBJ2-2,17,TRBV7-2,few,TRBD2
TGCGCCAGCAGCCAGCCCGGACTAGCGCGAGAGCAGTTCTTC,CASSQPGLAREQFF,TRBJ2-1,14,TRBV4-3,few,TRBD2
TGCGCCAGCCGTATTAGCGGGAGGTCCGGGGAGACCCAGTACTTC,CASRISGRSGETQYF,TRBJ2-5,15,TRBV5-1,.,TRBD2
TGCAGTGCTAGGAGGACAGGCATCACTGAAGCTTTCTTT,CSARRTGITEAFF,TRBJ1-1,13,TRBV20-1,.,TRBD1
TGCAGCGGGTGGGGGTCCCAAGAGACCCAGTACTTC,CSGWGSQETQYF,TRBJ2-5,12,TRBV20-1,.,.
TGTGCCATCAGTTTATACGGTCTTAGCGGGAGGGCCTCGGGGGAGACCCAGTACTTC,CAISLYGLSGRASGETQYF,TRBJ2-5,19,TRBV12-3/TRBV12-4,many,TRBD2
TGCAGTGCTAGAGATCGAAGCGGGGGGGCCTCAGGGGCCAACGTCCTGACTTTC,CSARDRSGGASGANVLTF,TRBJ2-6,18,TRBV20-1,.,TRBD2
TGTGCCAGCTCACCACCCACGGCTTCCTACGAGCAGTACTTC,CASSPPTASYEQYF,TRBJ2-7,14,TRBV18,few,.
TGTGCCAGCTCACTCCGGGTGGGGGAGGATGAGCAGTTCTTC,CASSLRVGEDEQFF,TRBJ2-1,14,TRBV18,.,.
TGCGCCACCAGGGGCGGAGGGGACACCGGGGAGCTGTTTTTT,CATRGGGDTGELFF,TRBJ2-2,14,TRBV10-1,few,.
TGTGCCAGCAGCGTAGGCGGGCCAAACCTATACGAGCAGTACTTC,CASSVGGPNLYEQYF,TRBJ2-7,15,TRBV9,.,.
TGTGCCAGCAGCCCACGACTAGAAGGTGAGCAGTTCTTC,CASSPRLEGEQFF,TRBJ2-1,13,TRBV7-2,many,.